The clone carrying this T cell receptor beta chain has only a few counts. These data originate in a study of T-cell memory formation after mild COVID-19. Barcoded TCR alpha and TCR beta cDNA libraries with UMIs came from 5'RACE using constant-segment primers. MiXCR, applied by TCRdb to the 5' RACE reads, yields one record per CDR3 protein. Of around 310,000 distinct CDR3 sequences detected, 13% to 15% appear once; the ten largest clones hold 21%. Specimen: PBMCs or a T cell subset sorted from them (not recorded which). This receptor was obtained from a man aged 18 to 30 who had mild COVID-19 (a few samples of this study predate the infection). Cell type and time point are not known.

CDR3 residues: CASSLAGDREEQFF. The CDR3 bases are TGTGCCAGCAGCTTAGCGGGGGACCGGGAGGAGCAGTTCTTC. This sequence joins TRBV7-3 and TRBJ2-1; TRBD2 matches at 7 bases. Germline trimming cut 2 bases from V and 10 bases from J; bases unmatched to any gene: 8. The CDR3 extends over 14 amino acids. Germline V CDR1 and CDR2: SGHTA, FQGTGA.